A selection of T cell receptor beta chains follows, all from one sample in a study of cytomegalovirus exposure and HLA in healthy donors. The table came from immunoSEQ multiplex PCR; TCRdb's copy has only in-frame clones and leaves some out. The table lists roughly 140,000 clones, roughly four fifths of them singletons. The sequenced material came from PBMCs. These TCRs come from a man younger than 35 in good health and CMV-seronegative. The CDR3 runs from the conserved cysteine through the conserved F or W. The D gene is left open where the match is weak. Expanded clones are given a class, and other clones once, few, many or no size at all.

V gene	D gene	J gene	CDR3 length	clone size	CDR3 protein	CDR3 DNA
TRBV28	NA	TRBJ2-7	14	NA	CASSFQGEDYEQYF	TGTGCCAGCAGTTTCCAGGGAGAGGACTACGAGCAGTACTTC
TRBV9	NA	TRBJ2-2	17	NA	CASSVPQGPSYTGELFF	TGTGCCAGCAGCGTACCCCAGGGTCCCTCCTACACCGGGGAGCTGTTTTTT
TRBV7-2	TRBD1	TRBJ2-7	14	NA	CASSPSTGINEQYF	TGTGCCAGCAGCCCCTCGACAGGGATCAACGAGCAGTACTTC
TRBV5-1	NA	TRBJ2-7	13	once	CASRQGPSYEQYF	TGCGCCAGCAGACAGGGTCCCTCCTACGAGCAGTACTTC
TRBV25-1	TRBD2	TRBJ2-5	16	NA	CASSVTSGSIQETQYF	TGTGCCAGCAGCGTCACTAGCGGGAGTATTCAAGAGACCCAGTACTTC
TRBV10-3	NA	TRBJ1-2	14	NA	CAISESGSNYGYTF	TGTGCCATCAGTGAGTCTGGCAGTAACTATGGCTACACCTTC
TRBV10-3	NA	TRBJ2-7	14	NA	CAISRAGNSYEQYF	TGTGCCATCAGTCGAGCAGGGAACTCCTACGAGCAGTACTTC
TRBV7-9	TRBD1	TRBJ1-5	14	NA	CASSPGTGNQPQHF	TGTGCCAGCAGCCCCGGGACAGGTAATCAGCCCCAGCATTTT
TRBV19	NA	TRBJ2-2	14	NA	CATRLGADTGELFF	TGTGCCACCCGACTAGGGGCGGACACCGGGGAGCTGTTTTTT
TRBV5-5	TRBD2	TRBJ2-5	16	NA	CASSTGLAGDLETQYF	TGTGCCAGCAGCACCGGACTAGCGGGAGATTTGGAGACCCAGTACTTC
TRBV4-3	TRBD2	TRBJ2-1	15	NA	CASSQERGRLNEQFF	TGCGCCAGCAGCCAAGAACGCGGGAGATTAAATGAGCAGTTCTTC
TRBV5-1	NA	TRBJ2-1	15	NA	CASSLTSRVMDEQFF	TGCGCCAGCAGCTTGACTAGCCGGGTGATGGATGAGCAGTTCTTC
TRBV7-9	TRBD2	TRBJ2-7	16	NA	CASSPPGTSLYYEQYF	TGTGCCAGCAGCCCTCCCGGGACTAGCCTTTACTACGAGCAGTACTTC